This T cell receptor (beta chain) emerged from a study of vaccination and CD4 T cells after COVID-19. Overall study: SARS-CoV-2, HCoV-NL63, HCoV-OC43 and HCoV-229E supplied the overlapping spike peptides used to stimulate cells.

The study sequenced cultured CD4+ T cell DNA using the Oncomine TCR Beta short-read assay. A single record per CDR3 protein comes from TCRdb applying MiXCR to the PCR reads. This table has about 22,000 distinct CDR3 sequences, around 68% appearing once. Study-wide results and limits: A comparatively limited set of convalescent patients was examined, with no early post-infection timepoints.

This clonotype came up a few times. The target antigen is unknown. This sample's treatment: roughly ten-day PBMC culture with coronavirus spike peptide pools or control peptides (ViraFEST assay). Negative selection separated CD4+ T cells from roughly 10-day cultures. The sample in question was CD4+ T cells from blood, cultured in vitro, obtained before SARS-CoV-2 vaccination. The sequence was obtained from a human donor who received a COVID-19 vaccine.

CDR3 DNA: TGTGCCAGTAGTACCCGGGCCGCAGGTATCTCGACGTCCTCTGGAAACACCATATATTTT. This codes for CASSTRAAGISTSSGNTIYF. V is TRBV19 and J is TRBJ1-3, with unresolved D. The CDR3 consists of 20 residues. Looked up from germline, CDR1 is LNHDA and CDR2 is SQIVND (reference sequence). With 4 bases removed from V and 0 bases from J, the gap between germline ends came to 25 bases.